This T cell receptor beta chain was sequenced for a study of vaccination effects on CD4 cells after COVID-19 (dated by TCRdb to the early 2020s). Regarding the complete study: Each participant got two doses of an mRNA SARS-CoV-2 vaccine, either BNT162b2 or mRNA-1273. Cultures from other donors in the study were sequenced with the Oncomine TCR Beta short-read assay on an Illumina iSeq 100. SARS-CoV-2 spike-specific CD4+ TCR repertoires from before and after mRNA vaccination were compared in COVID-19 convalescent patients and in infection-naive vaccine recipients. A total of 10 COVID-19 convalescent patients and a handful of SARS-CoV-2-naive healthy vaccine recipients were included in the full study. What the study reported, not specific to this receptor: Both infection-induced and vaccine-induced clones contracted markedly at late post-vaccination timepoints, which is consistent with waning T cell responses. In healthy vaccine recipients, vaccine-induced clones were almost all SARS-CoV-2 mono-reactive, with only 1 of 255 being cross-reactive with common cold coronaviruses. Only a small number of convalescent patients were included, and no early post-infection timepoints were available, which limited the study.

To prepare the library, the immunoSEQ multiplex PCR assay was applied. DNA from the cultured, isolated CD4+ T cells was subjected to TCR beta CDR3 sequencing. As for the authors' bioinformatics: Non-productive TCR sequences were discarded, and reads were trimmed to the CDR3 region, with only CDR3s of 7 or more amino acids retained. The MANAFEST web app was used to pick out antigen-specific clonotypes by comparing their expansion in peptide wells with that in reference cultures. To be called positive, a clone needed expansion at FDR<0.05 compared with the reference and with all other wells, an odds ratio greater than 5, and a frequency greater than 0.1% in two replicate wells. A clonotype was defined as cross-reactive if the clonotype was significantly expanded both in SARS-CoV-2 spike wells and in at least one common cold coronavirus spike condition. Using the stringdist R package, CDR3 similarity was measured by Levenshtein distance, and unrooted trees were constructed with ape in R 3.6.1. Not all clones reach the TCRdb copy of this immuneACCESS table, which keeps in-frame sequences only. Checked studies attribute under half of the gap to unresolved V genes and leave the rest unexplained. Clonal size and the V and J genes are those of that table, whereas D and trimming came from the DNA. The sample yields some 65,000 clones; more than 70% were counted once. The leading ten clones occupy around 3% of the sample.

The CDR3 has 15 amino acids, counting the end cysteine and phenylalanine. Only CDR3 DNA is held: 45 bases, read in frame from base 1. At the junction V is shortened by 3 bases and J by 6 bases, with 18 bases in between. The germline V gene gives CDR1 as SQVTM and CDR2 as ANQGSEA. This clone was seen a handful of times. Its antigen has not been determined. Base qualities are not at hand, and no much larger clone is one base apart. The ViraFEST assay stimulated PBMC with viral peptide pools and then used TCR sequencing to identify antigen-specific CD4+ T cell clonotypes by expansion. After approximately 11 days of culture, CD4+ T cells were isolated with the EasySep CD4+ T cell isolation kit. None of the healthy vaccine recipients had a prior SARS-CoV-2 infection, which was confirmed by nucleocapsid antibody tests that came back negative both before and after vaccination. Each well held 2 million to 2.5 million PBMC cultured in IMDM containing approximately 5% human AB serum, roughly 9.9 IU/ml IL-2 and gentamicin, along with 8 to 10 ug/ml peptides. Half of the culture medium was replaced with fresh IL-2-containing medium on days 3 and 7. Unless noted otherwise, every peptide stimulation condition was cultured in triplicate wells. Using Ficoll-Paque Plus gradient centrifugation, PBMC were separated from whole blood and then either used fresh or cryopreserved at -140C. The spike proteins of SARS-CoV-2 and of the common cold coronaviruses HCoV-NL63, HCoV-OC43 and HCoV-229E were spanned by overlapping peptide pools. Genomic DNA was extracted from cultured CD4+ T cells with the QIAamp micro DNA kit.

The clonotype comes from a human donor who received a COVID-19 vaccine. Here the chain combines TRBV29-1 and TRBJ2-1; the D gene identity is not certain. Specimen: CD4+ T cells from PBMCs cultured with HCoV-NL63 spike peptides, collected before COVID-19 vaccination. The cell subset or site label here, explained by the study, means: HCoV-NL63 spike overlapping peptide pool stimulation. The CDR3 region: CSVDIQRPTFNEQFF. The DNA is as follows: TGCAGCGTTGACATACAGAGACCCACATTCAATGAGCAGTTCTTC.